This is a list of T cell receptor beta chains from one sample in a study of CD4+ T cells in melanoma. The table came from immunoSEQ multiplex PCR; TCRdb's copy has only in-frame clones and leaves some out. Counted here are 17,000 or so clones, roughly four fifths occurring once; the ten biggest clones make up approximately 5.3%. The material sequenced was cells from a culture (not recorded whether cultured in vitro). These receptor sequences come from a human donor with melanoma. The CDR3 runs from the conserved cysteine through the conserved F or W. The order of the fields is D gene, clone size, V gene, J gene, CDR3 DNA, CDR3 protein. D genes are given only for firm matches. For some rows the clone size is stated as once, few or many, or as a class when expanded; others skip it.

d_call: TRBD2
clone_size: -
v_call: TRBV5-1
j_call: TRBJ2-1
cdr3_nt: TGCGCCAGCAGCCCGCCGGGACTAGCGGGGGGCGCCGGTGAGCAGTTCTTC
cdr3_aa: CASSPPGLAGGAGEQFF

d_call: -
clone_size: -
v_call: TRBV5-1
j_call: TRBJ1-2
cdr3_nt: TGCGCCAGCAGCTTGTTGGCCACCAACTATGGCTACACCTTC
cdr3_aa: CASSLLATNYGYTF

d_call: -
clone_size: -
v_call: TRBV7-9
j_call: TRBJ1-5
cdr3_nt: TGTGCCAGCAGCCCAGGGGACGCGGCCGGCCAGCCCCAGCATTTT
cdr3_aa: CASSPGDAAGQPQHF

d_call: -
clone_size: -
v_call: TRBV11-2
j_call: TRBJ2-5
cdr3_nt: TGTGCCAGCAGCCCATTAACAGGGTTCGGGTTTGGGTTGGAGACCCAGTACTTC
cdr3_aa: CASSPLTGFGFGLETQYF

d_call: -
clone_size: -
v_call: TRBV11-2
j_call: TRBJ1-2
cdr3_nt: TGCGGTAGTAGTCCGGGATCTGGCTACACCTTC
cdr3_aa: CGSSPGSGYTF

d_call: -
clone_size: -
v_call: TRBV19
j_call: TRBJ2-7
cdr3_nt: TGTGCCAGTAGTATCGGGCCGAGGGGCGAGCAGTACTTC
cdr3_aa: CASSIGPRGEQYF

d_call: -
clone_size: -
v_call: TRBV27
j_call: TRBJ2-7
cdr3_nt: TGTGCCAGCAGTTCCTACTCCCGGGCGCCTTTAACCTACGAGCAGTACTTC
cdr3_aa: CASSSYSRAPLTYEQYF

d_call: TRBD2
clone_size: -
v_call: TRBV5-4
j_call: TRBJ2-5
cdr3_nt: TGTGCCAGCAGCTATCTCACGGGGGGGCCGGGTGAGACCCAGTACTTC
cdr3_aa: CASSYLTGGPGETQYF

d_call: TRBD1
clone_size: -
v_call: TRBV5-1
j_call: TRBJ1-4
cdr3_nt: TGCGCCAGCAAAGGGGGCGATAATGAAAAACTGTTTTTT
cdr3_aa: CASKGGDNEKLFF

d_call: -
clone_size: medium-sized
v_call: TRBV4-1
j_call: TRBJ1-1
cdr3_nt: TGCGCCAGCAGCCACCCTAGGAACACTGAAGCTTTCTTT
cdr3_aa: CASSHPRNTEAFF

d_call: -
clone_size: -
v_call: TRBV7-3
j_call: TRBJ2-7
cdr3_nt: TGTGCCAGCAGCCCGCCCCCGGGACACCGTCGCGAGCAGTACTTC
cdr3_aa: CASSPPPGHRREQYF

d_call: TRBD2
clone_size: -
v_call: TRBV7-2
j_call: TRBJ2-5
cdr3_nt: TGTGCCACCCAGCTTGTGGCTAGCGGGGGGCCTGCTGCGACCCAGTACTTC
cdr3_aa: CATQLVASGGPAATQYF

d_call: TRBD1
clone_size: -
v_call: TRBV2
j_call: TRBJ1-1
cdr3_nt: TGTGCCAGAGGCCGGGGGACAGGCGAAGCTTTCTTT
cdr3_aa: CARGRGTGEAFF

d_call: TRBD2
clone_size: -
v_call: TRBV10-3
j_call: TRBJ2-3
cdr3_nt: TGTGCCATCAGTGAGTCTAAGCGGGGGCCAGATACGCAGTATTTT
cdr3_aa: CAISESKRGPDTQYF

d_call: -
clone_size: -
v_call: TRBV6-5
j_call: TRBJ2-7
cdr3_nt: TGTGCCAGCCGGAGGGACAGTGTCTACGAGCAGTACTTC
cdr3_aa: CASRRDSVYEQYF

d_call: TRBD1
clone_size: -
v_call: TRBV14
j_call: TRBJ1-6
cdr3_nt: TGTGCCAGCAGCCCGTTGACAGGGCTGGATAATTCACCCCTCCACTTT
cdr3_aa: CASSPLTGLDNSPLHF

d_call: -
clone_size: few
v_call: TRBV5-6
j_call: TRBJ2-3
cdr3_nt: TGTGCCAGCAGCTTCCTGAGGGCAGATACGCAGTATTTT
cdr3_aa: CASSFLRADTQYF

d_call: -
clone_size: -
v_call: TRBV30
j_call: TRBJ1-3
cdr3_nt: TGTGCCTGGGGGACTGCGGGCAACACCATATATTTT
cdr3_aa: CAWGTAGNTIYF

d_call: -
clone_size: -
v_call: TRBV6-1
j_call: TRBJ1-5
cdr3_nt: TGTGCCAGCAGTGATTGGGGATTCTATAGCAATCAGCCCCAGCATTTT
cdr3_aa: CASSDWGFYSNQPQHF

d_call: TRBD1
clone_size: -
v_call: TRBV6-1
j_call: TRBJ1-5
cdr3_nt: TGTGCCAGCAGTGGAAATCCAGGGGGCCGTCAGCCCCAGCATTTT
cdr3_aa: CASSGNPGGRQPQHF

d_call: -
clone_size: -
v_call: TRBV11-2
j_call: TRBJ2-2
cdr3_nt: TGTGCCAGCAGCTCCTCCGCGGATTTTAGGAACACCGGGGAGCTGTTTTTT
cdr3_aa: CASSSSADFRNTGELFF

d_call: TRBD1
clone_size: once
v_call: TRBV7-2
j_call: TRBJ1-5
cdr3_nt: TGTGCCAGCAGCTTAAGGTATAGACAGGGGGATCAGCCCCAGCATTTT
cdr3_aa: CASSLRYRQGDQPQHF

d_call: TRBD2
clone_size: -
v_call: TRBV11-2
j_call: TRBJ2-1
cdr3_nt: TGTGCCAGCAGCCGTAGCGGGGGGCTCCACAATGAGCAGTTCTTC
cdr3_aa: CASSRSGGLHNEQFF

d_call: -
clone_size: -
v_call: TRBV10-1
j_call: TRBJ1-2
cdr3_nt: TGCGCCAGTCAGCCCCCCCCGGGATTCCCCTGGGGCTACACCTTC
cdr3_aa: CASQPPPGFPWGYTF

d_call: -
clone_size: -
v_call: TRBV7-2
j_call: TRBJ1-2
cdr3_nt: TGTGCCAGCAGCTTAAGCATAAACTATGGCTACACCTTC
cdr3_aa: CASSLSINYGYTF

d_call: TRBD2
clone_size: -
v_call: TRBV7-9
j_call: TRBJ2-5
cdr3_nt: TGTGCCAGCAGCCAAGCCGGGCTAGCGGGGGTAGCGGGAGAGACCCAGTACTTC
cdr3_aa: CASSQAGLAGVAGETQYF

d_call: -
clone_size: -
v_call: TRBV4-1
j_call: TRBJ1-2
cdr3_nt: TGCGCCAGCAGCCCTTTTGAGGGAAGAGGCTACACCTTC
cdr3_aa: CASSPFEGRGYTF

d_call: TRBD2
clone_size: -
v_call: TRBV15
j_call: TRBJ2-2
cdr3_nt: TGTGCCACCAGCAGATTTGCGGGGGACACCGGGGAGCTGTTTTTT
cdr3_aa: CATSRFAGDTGELFF

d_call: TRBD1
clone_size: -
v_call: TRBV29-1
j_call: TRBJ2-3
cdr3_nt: TGCAGCGGGGACCCCGGGACAGGGCATGGGAATACGCAGTATTTT
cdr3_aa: CSGDPGTGHGNTQYF

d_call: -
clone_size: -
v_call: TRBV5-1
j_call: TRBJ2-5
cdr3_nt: TGCGCCAGCAGTTCTACAGGGCTACGGGAGACCCAGTACTTC
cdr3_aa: CASSSTGLRETQYF

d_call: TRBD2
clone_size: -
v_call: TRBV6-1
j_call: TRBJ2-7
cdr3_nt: TGTGCCAGCACCCACGGGGGGGTTACCTACGAGCAGTACTTC
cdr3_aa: CASTHGGVTYEQYF

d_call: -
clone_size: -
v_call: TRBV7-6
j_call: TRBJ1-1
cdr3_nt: TGTGCCAGCAGCTTAGGAGGATATCGGGCCACTGAAGCTTTCTTT
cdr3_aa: CASSLGGYRATEAFF

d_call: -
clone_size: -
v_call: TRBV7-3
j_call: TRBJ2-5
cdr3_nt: TGTGCCAGCAGCTTAATCGGTACGGAGACCCAGTACTTC
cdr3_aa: CASSLIGTETQYF

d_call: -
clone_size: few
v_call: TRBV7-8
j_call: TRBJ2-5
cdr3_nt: TGTGCCAGCAGTAGGGGGAGGGGCAGCCAAGAGACCCAGTACTTC
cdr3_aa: CASSRGRGSQETQYF

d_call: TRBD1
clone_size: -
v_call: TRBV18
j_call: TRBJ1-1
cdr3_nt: TGTGCCAGCTCACCACGTGCCGGGACAGGTCTAGAAGCTTTCTTT
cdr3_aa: CASSPRAGTGLEAFF

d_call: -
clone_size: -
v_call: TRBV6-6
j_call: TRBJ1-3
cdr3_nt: TGTGCCAGCCGTAGGAGCACTGGAAACACCATATATTTT
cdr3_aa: CASRRSTGNTIYF

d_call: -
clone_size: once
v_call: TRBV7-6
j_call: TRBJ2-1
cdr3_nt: TGTGCCAGCAGCTTAGTGGGGGTGGCTGAGCAGTTCTTC
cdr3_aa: CASSLVGVAEQFF

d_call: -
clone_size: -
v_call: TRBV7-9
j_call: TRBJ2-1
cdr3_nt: TGTGCCAGCAGCCCTATGCGGCGTGAGCAGTTCTTC
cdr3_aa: CASSPMRREQFF

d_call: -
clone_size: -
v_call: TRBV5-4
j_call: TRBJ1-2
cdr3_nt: TGTGCCAGCAGCTTTAGCGGCCGCTATGGCTACACCTTC
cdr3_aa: CASSFSGRYGYTF

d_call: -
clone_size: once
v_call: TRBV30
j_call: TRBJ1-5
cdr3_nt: TGTGCCTGGAGTACCCAAGGACGGTCACGGCCCCAGCATTTT
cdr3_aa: CAWSTQGRSRPQHF

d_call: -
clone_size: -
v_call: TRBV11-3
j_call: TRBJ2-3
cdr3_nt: TGTGCCAGCAGCTTGGGCCAGGCCAGCACAGATACGCAGTATTTT
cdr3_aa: CASSLGQASTDTQYF

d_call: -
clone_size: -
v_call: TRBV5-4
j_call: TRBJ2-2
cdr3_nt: TGTGCCAGCAGCCGCGGATTGGACACCGGGGAGCTGTTTTTT
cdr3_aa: CASSRGLDTGELFF

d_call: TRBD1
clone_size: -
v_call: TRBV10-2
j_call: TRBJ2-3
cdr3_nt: TGCGCCAGCAGTGAGCACAGGGGATTCACAGATACGCAGTATTTT
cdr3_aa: CASSEHRGFTDTQYF

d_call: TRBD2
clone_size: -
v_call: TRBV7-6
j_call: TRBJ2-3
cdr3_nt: TGTGCCAGCAGCCCACAAGCGGGGGGCTACACAGATACGCAGTATTTT
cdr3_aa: CASSPQAGGYTDTQYF

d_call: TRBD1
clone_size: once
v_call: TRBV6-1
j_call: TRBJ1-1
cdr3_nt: TGTGCCAGCAGTCACAGGGGATTGAACACTGAAGCTTTCTTT
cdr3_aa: CASSHRGLNTEAFF

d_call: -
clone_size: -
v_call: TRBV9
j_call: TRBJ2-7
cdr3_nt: TGTGCCAGCAGCGTAGCTTTAAATGGCTACGAGCAGTACTTC
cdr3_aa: CASSVALNGYEQYF

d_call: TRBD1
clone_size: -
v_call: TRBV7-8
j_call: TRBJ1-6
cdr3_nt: TGTGCCAGCAGGCCCGGGACAGGGAATTCACCCCTCCACTTT
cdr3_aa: CASRPGTGNSPLHF

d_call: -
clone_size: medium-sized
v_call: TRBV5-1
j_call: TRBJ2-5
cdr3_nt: TGCGCCAGCAGCTTGGAGTCACTAACCCTAGAGACCCAGTACTTC
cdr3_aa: CASSLESLTLETQYF

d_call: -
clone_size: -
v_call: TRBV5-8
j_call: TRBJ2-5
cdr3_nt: TGTGCCAGCAGCCCTACGGAAGAGACCCAGTACTTC
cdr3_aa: CASSPTEETQYF